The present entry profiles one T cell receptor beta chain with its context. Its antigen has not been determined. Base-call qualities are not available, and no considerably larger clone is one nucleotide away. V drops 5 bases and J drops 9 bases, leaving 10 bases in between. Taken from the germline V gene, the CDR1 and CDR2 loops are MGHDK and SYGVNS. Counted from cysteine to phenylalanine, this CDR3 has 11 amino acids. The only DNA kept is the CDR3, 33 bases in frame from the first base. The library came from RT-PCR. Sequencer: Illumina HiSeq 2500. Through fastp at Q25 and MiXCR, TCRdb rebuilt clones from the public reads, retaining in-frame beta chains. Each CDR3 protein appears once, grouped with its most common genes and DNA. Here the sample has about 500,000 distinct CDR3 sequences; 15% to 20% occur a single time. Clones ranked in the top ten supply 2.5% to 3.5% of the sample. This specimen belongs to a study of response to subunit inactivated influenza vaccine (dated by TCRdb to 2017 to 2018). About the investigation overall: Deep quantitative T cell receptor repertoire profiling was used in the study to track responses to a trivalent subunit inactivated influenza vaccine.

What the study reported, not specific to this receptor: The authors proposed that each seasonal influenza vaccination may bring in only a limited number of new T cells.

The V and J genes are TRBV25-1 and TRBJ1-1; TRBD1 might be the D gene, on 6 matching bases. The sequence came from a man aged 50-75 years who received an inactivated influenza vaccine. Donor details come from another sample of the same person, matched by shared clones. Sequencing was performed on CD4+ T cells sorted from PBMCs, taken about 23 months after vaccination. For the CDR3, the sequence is CASSSGTKAFF. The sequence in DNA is TGTGCCAGCAGTTCAGGGACAAAAGCTTTCTTT.